This T cell receptor beta chain was identified in a study of blood T cells in healthy people across ages. Study conclusions and caveats: Per million T cells, TCR beta diversity dropped about linearly as age rose.

A second PCR, run for about 7 to 11 cycles, used a sample-barcoded 5' primer plus a J-beta primer mix. TCRdb passed the 5' RACE reads through MiXCR, listing each CDR3 protein once. The data show roughly 680,000 distinct CDR3 sequences, 49% seen once. This clonotype occurred many times. No antigen is known for it. J lost 8 bases, V lost 10 bases, and 6 bases had no gene match. CDR1 is MDHEN and CDR2 is SYDVKM in the germline V gene. The CDR3 loop spans 12 amino acids. Caucasian individuals from Russia who were healthy and aged roughly 6 to 100 acted as donors. V usage is TRBV28 and J usage is TRBJ1-4; 8 nucleotides line up with TRBD1. The sequence was collected from a woman between 55 and 75 years old in good health. Source material: blood. CDR3: CAIRQGKEKLFF. The CDR3 nucleotides are TGTGCCATAAGACAGGGGAAGGAAAAACTGTTTTTT.